One T cell receptor beta chain is described in this entry. Its cognate antigen is unknown. The CDR3 contains 13 residues. Germline V gene sequence: CDR1 SGDLS, CDR2 YYNGEE. Trimming cost V 0 bases and J 3 bases, with 6 bases left between them. No patient received treatment before thyroid surgery. As originally analysed: Built for papillary thyroid cancer, a distant-metastasis classifier drew on CDR3 differences across clinicopathological groups. With MiXCR, TCRdb called clones anew from the PCR reads. TCRdb, rather than the study authors, made the V and J calls. The sample contains around 25,000 clones, about 20% of which appear only once. The record originates from a study of metastatic and nonmetastatic thyroid tumors. Study results and caveats: Relative to benign nodules, malignant thyroid tumors were reportedly characterized by significantly elevated TCR beta diversity in blood and tumor.

Material for sequencing was adjacent normal tissue. The clonotype originates from a female donor with papillary thyroid cancer or a benign thyroid nodule (not recorded which). Some clones in this sample may be carry-over from other donors' samples. The chain uses TRBV9 and TRBJ1-1; D is undetermined. CDR3 residues: CASSVVGHTEAFF. CDR3 DNA sequence: TGTGCCAGCAGCGTAGTGGGTCACACTGAAGCTTTCTTT.